This T cell receptor (beta chain) was sequenced in a study of T cell responses to AZD1222 COVID-19 vaccine (dated by TCRdb to the early 2020s). For context, the study as a whole: AZD1222 recipients whose second dose came at about 4 weeks and those whose second dose came at about 12 weeks were combined into one group, since spike-specific TCR depth and breadth did not differ between the two schedules. A total of over 230 trial participants underwent TCR sequencing, of whom under 220 had received two doses of AZD1222 and approximately 26 had received two doses of the MenACWY control vaccine. Trial participants were enrolled into age subgroups of 18-55, 56-69 and 70-plus years, which contained approximately 150, 28 and 58 TCR-sequenced participants, respectively. Summary of the overall study and its limitations: After two AZD1222 doses, both the breadth and the depth of spike-specific TCRs were significantly higher than at day 0 and than in MenACWY recipients. Most participants were white British and females outnumbered males, and the authors suggested that clonal diversity may have been underestimated. Vaccine-associated CD4 TCRs spanned the whole spike protein, with dominant responses in regions 160-218 and 743-854. Conclusions about previously exposed vaccinees are limited, since just five or six AZD1222 recipients were seropositive for SARS-CoV-2 at baseline. In the small 56-69-year group, the increase in depth fell short of significance, most likely because of low power. Reportedly, almost half of the unique spike-specific TCRs recognized epitopes lying outside the regions that are mutated in the B.1.351 and B.1.1.7 variants. No day 14 peak-response samples were available, so repertoires were characterized only after the peak T cell response.

Points on this clone: Its antigen is currently not known. Base qualities are not recorded, but no much larger clone differs from it by a single base.

The CDR3 regions of human TCRbeta chains were subjected to immunosequencing. The original methods were these. Repertoire TCRs were checked for matches against a reference library of SARS-CoV-2-specific TCRs that had been generated using the MIRA antigen-specificity platform. Breadth was defined as the fraction of unique TCRs that were SARS-CoV-2-associated, and depth was defined as the fraction of total T cells that were SARS-CoV-2-associated. Each spike-specific TCR was assigned to its reactive spike region and to a CD4 or CD8 class using the MIRA data. Log10-transformed breadth and depth values were compared by one-way ANOVA with Sidak's multiple comparisons tests. TCRdb's version of the immuneACCESS table is confined to in-frame rearrangements and falls short of the full clone set. An unresolved V gene accounts for under half of the shortfall where checked; the remainder is of unknown origin. The DNA gave D and trimming, while V, J and clone size come from that table. This sample comprises roughly 120,000 clones, around 87% of them detected only once. The ten largest clones add up to roughly 1.1% of the sample.

The sample's time point label, decoded: baseline before first vaccination. Vaccinee samples came from UK trials COV001 and COV002, including a single-blind randomized controlled phase 2/3 trial of AZD1222 (ChAdOx1 nCoV-19) in healthy adults. For TCRbeta chain sequencing, PBMC samples from trial participants were taken at day 0 and at day 28 after the second dose. The CDR3 runs 12 amino acids, cysteine and phenylalanine included. The retained sequence is limited to the CDR3, 36 bases, with the frame set at the first base. Relative to germline, V is 1 base shorter and J is 10 bases shorter, with 10 bases between their ends. From a lookup of the germline V gene, CDR1 and CDR2 are LGHNT and FRNRAP.

The rearrangement combines TRBV12-5 with TRBJ1-1, with no D gene named confidently. This receptor was obtained from an adult in good health. The source material was peripheral blood, sampled on day 0 of AZD1222 vaccination. The DNA sequence is given as TGTGCTAGTGGTTTGGCCCTTGTGGCAGCTTTCTTT. Its product reads: CASGLALVAAFF.